Listed below are T cell receptor beta chains from one sample, sequenced in a study of T cells in localized non-small cell lung cancer. The data were produced by immunoSEQ multiplex PCR, yet TCRdb's version contains in-frame clones alone and is incomplete. This table holds more than 1,100 clones, approximately 25% found once. The sequencing used lung tumor tissue, collected before any cancer treatment. These receptors all come from a male donor aged 60 or over with stage I squamous cell lung carcinoma. CDR3s include the opening cysteine and the closing phenylalanine or tryptophan. The D gene is left open where the match is weak. Size tells how often a clone was seen (once, few, many) or the class of an expanded clone, and some rows leave it out.

j_gene	d_gene	v_gene	abundance	CDR3nt	CDR3aa
TRBJ2-1	-	TRBV11-3	-	TGTGCCAGCAGCTTAGGGGCGGCCCACAATGAGCAGTTCTTC	CASSLGAAHNEQFF
TRBJ2-6	-	TRBV15	few	TGTGCCACCAGCGGGAAGGGTGGTGGGGCCAACGTCCTGACTTTC	CATSGKGGGANVLTF
TRBJ2-1	-	TRBV9	few	TGTGCCAGCAGCGTAATTAGGTATGAGCAGTTCTTC	CASSVIRYEQFF
TRBJ2-1	TRBD2	TRBV12-5	-	TGTGCTAGTGGTTTTGGGACTAGCGGGAGGGCCTTAACTTGGAATGAGCAGTTCTTC	CASGFGTSGRALTWNEQFF
TRBJ1-2	-	TRBV10-3	few	TGTGCCATCAGTGAGTCTCCCCCTAACTATGGCTACACCTTC	CAISESPPNYGYTF
TRBJ2-3	-	TRBV25-1	few	TGTGCCAGCAGTGCGGCAAGCTTGCGTATCCATACGCAGTATTTT	CASSAASLRIHTQYF
TRBJ2-5	-	TRBV11-3	medium-sized	TGTGCCAGCAGCTTAGTTTCTGATCGAGAGACCCAGTACTTC	CASSLVSDRETQYF
TRBJ2-4	-	TRBV30	few	TGTGCCTGGAGTGTACGCAGGAGCAAAAACATTCAGTACTTC	CAWSVRRSKNIQYF
TRBJ1-5	TRBD1	TRBV19	-	TGTGCCAGTAGTATTCCCAACAGGGGCGGCAATCAGCCCCAGCATTTT	CASSIPNRGGNQPQHF
TRBJ2-6	-	TRBV19	-	TGTGCCAGTAAAGGGGCAGGGCGCTCTGGGGCCAACGTCCTGACTTTC	CASKGAGRSGANVLTF
TRBJ2-5	-	TRBV6-8	few	TGTGCCAGCAGCGGGGGAGGGGGGGTATGGACCCAGTACTTC	CASSGGGGVWTQYF
TRBJ1-3	-	TRBV19	-	TGTGCCAGTAGTATGTCGGGGGCCCGGGACACCATATATTTT	CASSMSGARDTIYF
TRBJ2-4	-	TRBV6-8	medium-sized	TGTGCCAGCAGTTACGCCGCAGCCAAAAACATTCAGTACTTC	CASSYAAAKNIQYF
TRBJ2-7	-	TRBV18	-	TGTGCCAGCTCACCAGCGGGAAACCCCTACGAGCAGTACTTC	CASSPAGNPYEQYF
TRBJ1-1	TRBD1	TRBV19	few	TGTGCCAGTAGTATACAGGGGGCAGAAGCTTTCTTT	CASSIQGAEAFF
TRBJ2-2	-	TRBV6-8	medium-sized	TGTGCCAGCAACCCGGGGTTTAGTGGAGGGGAGCTGTTTTTT	CASNPGFSGGELFF
TRBJ2-1	-	TRBV11-3	few	TGTGCCAGCAGCCAAAACAAGCAAGACAATGAGCAGTTCTTC	CASSQNKQDNEQFF
TRBJ2-1	TRBD2	TRBV6-8	few	TGTGCCAGCAGTAGTTGGACTAGCCCTAACAATGAGCAGTTCTTC	CASSSWTSPNNEQFF
TRBJ2-5	TRBD1	TRBV18	-	TGTGCCAGCTCACCCCAAAGAGGACAGGGGGGCCAAGAGACCCAGTACTTC	CASSPQRGQGGQETQYF
TRBJ1-1	-	TRBV18	few	TGTGCCAGCTCACCCTTCCGTTTCAGGGAAGGGACTGAAGCTTTCTTT	CASSPFRFREGTEAFF
TRBJ1-1	-	TRBV29-1	few	TGCAGCGTTGGCCTCCAAAGGGGAACTGAAGCTTTCTTT	CSVGLQRGTEAFF
TRBJ2-3	-	TRBV14	few	TGTGCCAGCAGCCAAGACTCCGGGGGAGGTACCAGAAATACGCAGTATTTT	CASSQDSGGGTRNTQYF
TRBJ2-3	-	TRBV6-4	few	TGTGCCAGCAGTCAGACAGATACGCAGTATTTT	CASSQTDTQYF
TRBJ1-1	-	TRBV29-1	-	TGCAGCGTAGCAAGGGTGGGACGGGACACTGAAGCTTTCTTT	CSVARVGRDTEAFF
TRBJ2-6	-	TRBV6-1	-	TGTGCCAGCAGTGAAGAAGAAATGGCGGTGTTCTCTGGGGCCAACGTCCTGACTTTC	CASSEEEMAVFSGANVLTF
TRBJ2-3	TRBD2	TRBV12-5	-	TGTGCTAGTGGAGACGGGGAGGGAAGCACAGATACGCAGTATTTT	CASGDGEGSTDTQYF
TRBJ1-2	-	TRBV18	-	TGTGCCAGCTCATTCGGGTCACGGGATGGCTACACCTTC	CASSFGSRDGYTF
TRBJ1-1	TRBD1	TRBV6-8	few	TGTGCCAGCAGTTACGGGACAGGGGGGGCTTTCTTT	CASSYGTGGAFF
TRBJ2-3	-	TRBV11-3	-	TGTGCCAGCCAACGAGGGGGCGGGAGAATGACAGATACGCAGTATTTT	CASQRGGGRMTDTQYF
TRBJ2-7	-	TRBV6-4	few	TGTGCCAGCCCGGAGGGGTACGAGCAGTACTTC	CASPEGYEQYF
TRBJ1-1	-	TRBV15	-	TGTGCCACCAGCACCCTCACTACGGGAACTGAAGCTTTCTTT	CATSTLTTGTEAFF
TRBJ1-1	TRBD1	TRBV6-8	-	TGTGCCAGCAATTACAGGGGATTGACTGAAGCTTTCTTT	CASNYRGLTEAFF
TRBJ2-1	-	TRBV12-5	-	TGTGCCACCACTGGGACCAGGGAAGAGCAGTTCTTC	CATTGTREEQFF
TRBJ1-1	-	TRBV6-8	few	TGTGCCAGCAGTGGGACACTCGGGAACACTGAAGCTTTCTTT	CASSGTLGNTEAFF
TRBJ2-7	-	TRBV9	medium-sized	TGTGCCAGCAGCGTAGAGGCAGGCCACTACGAGCAGTACTTC	CASSVEAGHYEQYF
TRBJ1-1	-	TRBV19	few	TGTGCCAGTAGTATTCGGTCCACTGAAGCTTTCTTT	CASSIRSTEAFF